This TCR beta chain was profiled in a study of T-cell reconstitution after alpha-beta-depleted transplantation in children. Study findings and constraints: It was newly produced T cells that mostly accounted for T-cell counts and diversity one year after transplant. At around two months after transplant, the alpha-beta T cells were reportedly derived from several hundred expanded clones that came from non-depleted graft cells.

The TCRbeta library incorporated unique molecular identifiers. TCRdb analysed the PCR reads with MiXCR anew, one entry per CDR3 protein. The top ten clones hold about a third of a sample with almost 600,000 distinct CDR3 sequences, more than 20% of them seen once. The CDR3 is made up of 15 amino acids. From germline, CDR1 is SGHRS and CDR2 YFSETQ. Deletions cut 7 bases from V and 5 bases from J, with 19 bases between. This clonotype was picked up a small number of times. What it binds is unknown. The specimen comprised PBMCs, sampled before TCRalphabeta/CD19-depleted stem cell transplant. V usage is TRBV5-1 and J usage is TRBJ2-1, with D possibly called TRBD1 or TRBD2 (6 bases each). The sequence was collected from a boy in the first two years of life with Wiskott-Aldrich syndrome, due to receive a stem cell transplant. The CDR3, as DNA: TGCGCCAGCTCCCGCGGGGTAGGGGGGAACAATGAGCAGTTCTTC. Translated, it gives CASSRGVGGNNEQFF.